This is a list of T cell receptor beta chains from one sample in a study of control samples from healthy donors and cancer patients. Sequencing used immunoSEQ multiplex PCR; TCRdb keeps in-frame clones, though not all of them. The sample carries more than 95,000 clones, 83% recorded once. The sample taken for sequencing was blood. Receptor source: a woman aged 45-60 years in good health. The CDR3 runs from the conserved cysteine through the conserved F or W. The D gene is left open where the match is weak.

TRBV3-1/TRBV3-2 TRBD1 CASRQGASPEAFF
TRBV15 . CATSRDLGGAYGYTF
TRBV7-9 TRBD1 CASSLTGQGDNYGYTF
TRBV19 TRBD2 CATSQRGNAGELFF
TRBV20-1 . CSASEGSTDTQYF
TRBV4-3 TRBD1 CASSRQGGNTEAFF
TRBV10-3 TRBD2 CAISTASGGASYEQYF
TRBV27 . CASSYDRNTEAFF
TRBV6-6 TRBD2 CASSYESGGYEQYF
TRBV7-8 . CASSLVGGRNNQPQHF
TRBV5-1 TRBD2 CASRLTSGGLTDTQYF
TRBV7-6 TRBD1 CASSLVPWTGNNSPLHF
TRBV10-1 TRBD2 CASSESPLGVGGGHSYEQYF
TRBV2 . CASSPRPPPTDTQYF
TRBV6-5 . CASSYSAGLDFYGYTF
TRBV7-3 . CASSLRWGTEAFF
TRBV18 . CASSNRGGRTDTQYF
TRBV19 . CASSTNREELADTQYF
TRBV5-1 . CAAPQGRETQYF
TRBV30 . CAWSVRGNTEAFF
TRBV5-1 . CASSLERGRGGYTF
TRBV30 . CACYAGNEKLFF
TRBV20-1 . CSAITREAFF
TRBV5-4 TRBD1 CASSFGQVTEAFF
TRBV7-2 . CASSLAGQGHTGELFF
TRBV5-8 TRBD2 CASSPRLAEAGTDTQYF
TRBV5-4 TRBD1 CASSNPGQGFYEQYF
TRBV11-3 . CASSLGGNSPLHF
TRBV6-6 . CASSFGTVSSYEQYF
TRBV21-1 . CASSKEWTHDNSPLHF
TRBV7-8 . CASSLAGGTNEKLFF
TRBV2 . CASSESDLGISEAFF
TRBV24-1 . CATSGGDQETQYF
TRBV5-6 TRBD2 CASSLGLFTSGLAYEQYF
TRBV11-2 . CASSQQGLRETQYF
TRBV20-1 TRBD1 CSASNRAGGAYEQYF
TRBV19 TRBD1 CASSVGTGGGQPQHF
TRBV27 TRBD1 CASSGPGQGFTEAFF
TRBV14 TRBD1 CASSQAGTGTFYGYTF
TRBV5-8 TRBD1 CASSLAGTGGSEQYF
TRBV4-3 . CASSRTRISGNTIYF
TRBV18 TRBD1 CASSPGQGNQPQHF
TRBV7-2 . CASSLVGDLTDTQYF
TRBV14 . CASSQDLRKTQYF
TRBV30 . CAWTSTGHPNYGYTF
TRBV2 . CASSVQGNNSPLHF
TRBV19 . CASTSGRPRTGELFF
TRBV21-1 . CASSKGGPGGTSDGTGELFF
TRBV7-9 . CASSLTNLNEKLFF
TRBV28 . CASSLTYREKLFF
TRBV7-6 . CASSLGGLASYEQYF
TRBV24-1 TRBD2 CATSDSTSGSLDEQFF
TRBV12-3/TRBV12-4 TRBD1 CASSFGTDYGYTF